This TCR beta chain was recovered during a study of blood T cell repertoires in COVID-19. Under the authors' procedure: Reference gene primer amplification in the assay estimated nucleated cell counts. Using immunoSEQ multiplex PCR, the repertoire was profiled, and TCRdb retains in-frame clones only, with some absent. V, J and clone size reflect that table, while D and trimming were determined from the DNA. The repertoire holds around 15,000 clones, with around 82% as singletons. From germline, CDR1 is SGHNT and CDR2 YYREEE (reference sequence). There are 16 residues in the CDR3. Trimming took off 0 bases at V and 0 bases at J, with 10 bases between the two ends.

The sequence derives from a human donor in a cohort sampled during active COVID-19. What was sequenced was peripheral blood. The chain carries TRBV5-4 and TRBJ2-1; D might be TRBD2 (5 bases). The CDR3 sequence: CASSLAPGYSYNEQFF. Written as DNA, the CDR3 is TGTGCCAGCAGCTTGGCTCCGGGGTACTCCTACAATGAGCAGTTCTTC.